The source of this T cell receptor (beta chain) is a study of shared clonotypes between healthy human individuals (dated by TCRdb to the early 2020s). With respect to the entire study: Two women and three men aged 18 to 49 years were included in the cohort. Between about 0.85 and 10 billion PBMCs per donor were obtained by leukapheresis. For each donor, three plates each were used for CD4 naive and CD4 memory, two plates were used for CD8 naive, and one plate was used for CD8 memory. To estimate repertoire size and how much clonotype sharing occurs between individuals, the study deeply sequenced the blood TCR repertoires of five healthy adults. Different laboratories and diverse techniques were used to prepare libraries and sequence TCR repertoires, to increase sequencing depth and limit assay-specific biases.

The donors were healthy, HIV-negative adults who had no recently reported acute infections or vaccinations. Only Caucasian adults living in Nashville, Tennessee, USA were represented among the donors. Magnetic negative selection was used to enrich CD4+ T cells, after which naive cells were positively selected on CD45RA and the negative fraction became the memory subset. Blood was obtained by leukapheresis, after which PBMCs were separated by Ficoll-Histopaque density gradient centrifugation and cryopreserved in liquid nitrogen vapor phase. Analytical flow cytometry was used to check the purity and quantity of every magnetically sorted T cell population. Each sorted fraction had its genomic DNA isolated and then quantified by UV absorbance on a Nanodrop 2000c. Using the deep immunoSEQ assay, TCR CDR3 regions were amplified from genomic DNA by multiplex PCR. Extracted genomic DNA from each cell subset was spread evenly across all wells of several immunoSEQ 96-well plates, with each plate serving as a replicate. Each replicate PCR for sorted subsets received about 200 ng genomic DNA, equal to 28,000 or so T cell genomes. Purified libraries were quantified with a Qubit 3.0 fluorometer, sized on a Bioanalyzer 2100, and re-quantified with the KAPA Library Quantification kit. A separate single-read 150-cycle Illumina NextSeq 550 flow cell was used to sequence each immunoSEQ 96-well plate. On the authors' methods: Because only junctional sequences without quality scores were contained in the immunoSEQ output, filtering matching that applied to full-length reads could not be performed. To assign V/J genes and CDR3, sequences were annotated against IMGT germline references using PyIR, a Python wrapper for IgBLAST v1.9. Reads were filtered out if the reads had weak V/J assignments (E-value above 1e-6), no CDR3, stop codons, out-of-frame junctions, or ambiguous translated residues. V3J clonotypes were defined as sequences sharing an identical inferred V gene, J gene, and CDR3 amino acid sequence. The percentage overlap between two repertoires was calculated by dividing the number of shared unique clonotypes by the size of the smaller repertoire. RTK rarefaction, the Chao1 estimator, and Recon v2.1 estimates of unobserved clonotypes were used to assess repertoire richness. OLGA was used to compute generation probabilities for all TCRbeta clonotypes that the gDNA method yielded from a handful of donors. TCRdb obtained this table from immuneACCESS and retained in-frame rearrangements with V and J assigned. These tables miss some clones; where compared with another copy, unresolved V genes account for less than half of the shortfall, and the remainder is unexplained. V and J calls and clone size are given by that table; D and trimming were obtained from the DNA. Present in this sample are about 2 million clones, 90% to 95% of which were seen just once. 0.13% of the sample is in the top ten clones.

Broader findings and caveats from the paper: Sampling was restricted to blood, and TCR repertoires in tissue are likely to differ from TCR repertoires in blood. Based on pairwise subsampling, the degree of clonotype sharing among donors was expected to be affected by sequencing depth. Even with the large sequencing depth, rarefaction of the sorted-subset datasets indicated that sequencing was incomplete. Sharing across a few donors was observed for roughly 5% of naive CD4, over 3% of naive CD8, 2% to 2.5% of memory CD4, and over 0.3% of memory CD8 clonotypes. Estimated clonotype richness was generally larger for naive than for memory subsets. The small number of donors limited the genetic and exposure-history diversity represented. Compared with non-shared clonotypes, the clonotypes found in all four sorted-subset donors had higher generation probabilities.

Details on this clone: Its target antigen remains unknown. Per-base quality was not reported, and no clone a single base away is much larger than it. This specimen includes other DNA sequences encoding the same CDR3.

The clonotype comes from a man aged 18 to 29 in good health. The specimen was naive CD4+ T cells sorted from blood. Taken with the paper, the label for cell subset or site translates to: CD45RA+ positively selected.

The CDR3: CASSLSGLETQYF. Here is the DNA: TGTGCCAGCAGCTTATCGGGCCTAGAGACCCAGTACTTC. The sequence joins TRBV7-3 to TRBJ2-5, with the D segment identity uncertain. The trim is 2 bases for V and 4 bases for J, with a gap of 8 bases between the germline ends. According to the germline V gene, CDR1 reads SGHTA and CDR2 reads FQGTGA. From the cysteine through the phenylalanine, the CDR3 covers 13 amino acids. Of the read, only the CDR3 DNA is kept; its 39 bases are in frame from base 1.